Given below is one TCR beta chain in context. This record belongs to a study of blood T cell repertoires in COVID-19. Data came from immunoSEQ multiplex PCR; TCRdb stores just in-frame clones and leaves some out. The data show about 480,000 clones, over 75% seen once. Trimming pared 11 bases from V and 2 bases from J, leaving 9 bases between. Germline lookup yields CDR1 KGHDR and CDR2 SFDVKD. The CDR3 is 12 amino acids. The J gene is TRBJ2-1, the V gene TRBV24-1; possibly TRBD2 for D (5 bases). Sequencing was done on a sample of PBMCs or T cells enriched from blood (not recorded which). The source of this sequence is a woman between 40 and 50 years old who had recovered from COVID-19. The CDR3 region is CAITGTYNEQFF. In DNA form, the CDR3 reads TGTGCCATCACGGGGACCTACAATGAGCAGTTCTTC.